The clone carrying this T cell receptor (beta chain) was observed many times. Its antigen is not known. TCR beta CDR3 region amplification was performed from RNA transcripts. In the first-round RT-PCR of the TCR CDR3, the HTBI primer set was used. TCRdb re-derived calls from the multiplex PCR reads in MiXCR, one entry per CDR3 protein. The table records about half a million distinct CDR3 sequences, around 21% of them present only once. Hyperthyroidism, newly diagnosed and lasting under 2 months, affected patients aged 18 to 65. Uncontrolled infection, other autoimmune disease, pregnancy or lactation disqualified patients from enrolment. This sample stems from a study of T cells in Graves' hyperthyroidism and ophthalmopathy. General study findings and limits: In simple terms, a model built on 13 V-J features told ophthalmopathy apart from stable hyperthyroidism.

The sample consisted of blood. This TCR was sampled from a man between 18 and 35 years old with Graves' hyperthyroidism.

CDR3 amino acids: CASRSLAGPQETQYF. The CDR3 bases are TGTGCCAGCCGTAGTCTAGCGGGTCCCCAAGAGACCCAGTACTTC. V is TRBV11-2 and J is TRBJ2-5; 8 positions agree with TRBD2. Germline CDR1 and CDR2: SGHAT and FQNNGV. This CDR3 has 15 residues. V shed 8 bases, J shed 1 base, and the junction held 9 bases outside the gene matches. The full variable domain, in which reference TRBV11-2 and TRBJ2-5 provide the parts outside the CDR3, is EAGVAQSPRYKIIEKRQSVAFWCNPISGHATLYWYQQILGQGPKLLIQFQNNGVVDDSQLPKDRFSAERLKGVDSTLKIQPAKLEDSAVYLCASRSLAGPQETQYFGPGTRLLVL.